These 32 T cell receptor beta chains originate from one sample sequenced in a study of cytomegalovirus exposure and HLA in healthy donors. The PCR employed 60 Vbeta primers together with 13 Jbeta primers. Profiled with immunoSEQ multiplex PCR; TCRdb holds only in-frame clones, not every one. The sample carries about 140,000 clones, over 60% recorded once. The sequenced material came from PBMCs. The receptors shown here come from a male donor in good health and CMV-seropositive.

This sequence joins TRBV6-6 and TRBJ1-5, with D maybe TRBD1 (6 bases). Germline CDR1 MNHNY, CDR2 SVGAGI (reference sequence). Trimming cost V 6 bases and J 0 bases, with 12 bases left between them. The CDR3 runs to 15 residues. CDR3 DNA: TGTGCCAGCAGCCTCGGACAGAATAGCAATCAGCCCCAGCATTTT. This codes for CASSLGQNSNQPQHF.

The J gene is TRBJ2-5, the V gene TRBV19; 10 bases are a match to TRBD2. Germline-derived CDR1 and CDR2 are LNHDA and SQIVND (reference sequence). The V segment lost 2 bases and the J segment 0 bases; nucleotides outside the gene matches: 3. CDR3 size: 16 residues. The CDR3 spells CASSIKRGGYQETQYF. As DNA, the CDR3 is TGTGCCAGTAGTATAAAGCGGGGGGGGTACCAAGAGACCCAGTACTTC.

J is TRBJ2-4 and V is TRBV4-3; perhaps TRBD2 as D (5 bases). CDR3 size: 17 residues. V lost 0 bases and J lost 3, with 15 bases in between. From germline, CDR1 is LGHNA and CDR2 YSLEER. The DNA for the CDR3 is TGCGCCAGCAGCCAAGAATGGATGGGAGAGGGCAAAAACATTCAGTACTTC. Protein: CASSQEWMGEGKNIQYF.

The chain has TRBV19 and TRBJ2-7; TRBD1 matches at 8 bases. Germline V CDR1 and CDR2: LNHDA, SQIVND (reference sequence). V dropped 4 bases and J dropped 3; count of bases not matched to a gene: 2. This CDR3 comprises 13 residues. CDR3 nucleotide sequence: TGTGCCAGTAGTAAGGGACAGGTCTACGAGCAGTACTTC. It translates to CASSKGQVYEQYF.

The chain employs TRBV7-9 and TRBJ2-1; 7 positions match TRBD2. Germline CDR1 and CDR2: SEHNR and FQNEAQ (reference sequence). This CDR3 spans 18 amino acids. The trim removed 1 base at V and 4 bases at J, leaving 13 bases unmatched. The CDR3: CASSLEASGKVLYNEQFF. The CDR3 region has the DNA TGTGCCAGCAGCTTAGAGGCTAGCGGAAAAGTACTGTACAATGAGCAGTTCTTC. Combining the CDR3 with reference TRBV7-9 and TRBJ2-1 gives the whole variable domain DTGVSQNPRHKITKRGQNVTFRCDPISEHNRLYWYRQTLGQGPEFLTYFQNEAQLEKSRLLSDRFSAERPKGSFSTLEIQRTEQGDSAMYLCASSLEASGKVLYNEQFFGPGTRLTVL.

The chain carries TRBV27 and TRBJ2-1; TRBD1 aligns across 9 bases. Trimming cost V 5 bases and J 8 bases; bases outside gene matches: 4. The germline CDR1 and CDR2 sequences are MNHEY and SMNVEV (reference sequence). The CDR3 runs 13 residues. CDR3 nucleotides: TGTGCCAGCAGTCTTGGGACAGGGTATGAGCAGTTCTTC. This translates into CASSLGTGYEQFF.

The rearrangement uses TRBV13 and TRBJ1-2; weak D call: TRBD1 (6 bases). Trimming removed 2 bases from V and 5 bases from J, with 15 bases in between. CDR1 and CDR2 (germline): PRHDT, FYEKMQ (reference sequence). CDR3 size: 15 residues. CDR3 sequence: CASSLLKGGEYGYTF. CDR3 DNA: TGTGCCAGCAGCTTATTGAAAGGGGGGGAGTATGGCTACACCTTC.

The chain is built from TRBV11-2 and TRBJ2-2, with 12 bases fitting TRBD2. The trim removed 5 bases at V and 1 base at J, leaving 2 bases unmatched. Germline V CDR1 and CDR2: SGHAT, FQNNGV. The CDR3 spans 16 residues. The CDR3 loop is CASSQTSGRNTGELFF. Here the CDR3 DNA reads TGTGCCAGCAGCCAGACTAGCGGGAGGAACACCGGGGAGCTGTTTTTT. Variable domain in full (rest from reference TRBV11-2 and TRBJ2-2): EAGVAQSPRYKIIEKRQSVAFWCNPISGHATLYWYQQILGQGPKLLIQFQNNGVVDDSQLPKDRFSAERLKGVDSTLKIQPAKLEDSAVYLCASSQTSGRNTGELFFGEGSRLTVL.

The chain employs TRBV19 and TRBJ1-2, with 7 bases matching TRBD1. V shed 7 bases, J shed 4 bases, and the junction held 18 bases outside the gene matches. Germline V gene sequence: CDR1 LNHDA, CDR2 SQIVND (reference sequence). This CDR3 is built from 17 residues. The CDR3 protein is CASTDETTGELSYGYTF. In nucleotides, the CDR3 is TGTGCCAGTACCGACGAAACTACAGGGGAGCTATCCTATGGCTACACCTTC.

The table lists this clone with a few counts. This chain connects TRBV6-5 to TRBJ2-5, with 7 bases aligning to TRBD2. Trimming cost V 6 bases and J 1 base; bases outside gene matches: 8. The CDR3 is 15 amino acids. From germline, CDR1 is MNHEY and CDR2 SVGAGI. The chain's CDR3 is CASRMGGRGQETQYF. The CDR3 DNA sequence: TGTGCCAGCAGGATGGGCGGGAGAGGCCAAGAGACCCAGTACTTC.

V and J are TRBV5-1 and TRBJ2-4; 9 bases align to TRBD1. The CDR3 contains 12 residues. Per germline, CDR1 SGHRS and CDR2 YFSETQ. After removal of 4 bases from V and 10 bases from J, the junction contained 3 bases not matched to a gene. Here the CDR3 DNA reads TGCGCCAGCAGCAACAGGGGGCCTATTCAGTACTTC. Residues: CASSNRGPIQYF.

This sequence joins TRBV19 and TRBJ2-3; 9 positions agree with TRBD2. V was clipped by 6 bases and J by 0 bases; unmatched bases: 10. In germline, CDR1 is LNHDA, CDR2 SQIVND (reference sequence). The CDR3 has 17 residues. The CDR3 nucleotides read TGTGCCAGTAGCCCCCTAGCGGGACGGCTAAGCACAGATACGCAGTATTTT. Translating it yields CASSPLAGRLSTDTQYF. The variable domain in full, with the rest retrieved from reference TRBV19 and TRBJ2-3, is DGGITQSPKYLFRKEGQNVTLSCEQNLNHDAMYWYRQDPGQGLRLIYYSQIVNDFQKGDIAEGYSVSREKKESFPLTVTSAQKNPTAFYLCASSPLAGRLSTDTQYFGPGTRLTVL.

Regarding this clone: The conserved final phenylalanine or tryptophan is absent from the CDR3, which likely points to a read error. The DNA is omitted, as the CDR3 cannot be located on it reliably, and the CDR3 follows TCRdb's listing. V is TRBV5-4 and J is TRBJ2-4; the D call TRBD1 from the table was never checked on the DNA. The CDR3 adds up to 10 amino acids, both ends counted. Germline CDR1 is SGHNT and CDR2 is YYREEE (reference sequence). The CDR3: CASSLPGQPS.

The table lists this clone with a count of one. This chain joins TRBV15 and TRBJ1-5, with D perhaps TRBD1 (5 bases). Germline values: CDR1 LNHNV, CDR2 YYDKDF (reference sequence). The CDR3 runs to 13 residues. Trimming left V 2 bases short and J 4 bases short, with 6 bases between. The CDR3 DNA reads TGTGCCACCAGCAGACAGGGTAATCAGCCCCAGCATTTT. Amino acid sequence: CATSRQGNQPQHF.

This clone was recorded only once. This specimen includes other DNA sequences encoding the same CDR3. The V call is TRBV9, the J call TRBJ2-3; 12 positions agree with TRBD2. Germline V gene sequence: CDR1 SGDLS, CDR2 YYNGEE. This CDR3 has 19 amino acids. V trimming: 0 bases; J trimming: 0 bases; junction bases outside the gene matches: 8. CDR3 amino acids: CASSVEGGLAGTSTDTQYF. The CDR3 region has the DNA TGTGCCAGCAGCGTAGAGGGGGGACTAGCGGGTACTAGCACAGATACGCAGTATTTT.

This chain uses TRBV7-9 with TRBJ1-1, with 10 bases fitting TRBD1. The J segment lost 1 base and the V segment lost 5 bases, leaving 1 base of the junction unmatched. The length of the CDR3 is 14 residues. Germline V gene data show CDR1 as SEHNR and CDR2 as FQNEAQ (reference sequence). The CDR3 DNA sequence: TGTGCCAGCAGCCGACAGGGGGCGAACACTGAAGCTTTCTTT. This encodes CASSRQGANTEAFF.

The rearrangement links TRBV5-8 to TRBJ2-2, with D unclear. The germline V gene has CDR1 SGHTS and CDR2 YDEGEE. The V gene lost 2 bases and the J gene lost 7 bases, with 9 bases spanning the gap. The CDR3 is 13 amino acids. The CDR3 here is CASSFHIDGELFF. Here the CDR3 DNA reads TGTGCCAGCAGCTTCCACATTGACGGGGAGCTGTTTTTT.

V is TRBV7-9 and J is TRBJ2-3; the D gene is possibly TRBD2 (5 bases). Trimming stripped 4 bases from V and 0 bases from J, with 8 bases between. The CDR3 contains 14 residues. Germline V gene lookup returns CDR1 SEHNR and CDR2 FQNEAQ (reference sequence). The CDR3 sequence is CASSWGASTDTQYF. The CDR3 nucleotides read TGTGCCAGCAGCTGGGGAGCTAGCACAGATACGCAGTATTTT.

The genes are TRBV18 and TRBJ1-2; a possible D gene is TRBD1 (6 bases). Germline V gene data show CDR1 as KGHSH and CDR2 as LQKENI. V was cut by 3 bases and J by 1 base, with 9 bases left in between. There are 14 residues in the CDR3. The CDR3 DNA follows: TGTGCCAGCTCACCGAACAGGGATAACTATGGCTACACCTTC. Amino acid sequence: CASSPNRDNYGYTF.

The CDR3 loop is CASSQDLALLGGPYNEQFF. DNA of the CDR3: TGCGCCAGCAGCCAAGACCTAGCGTTGTTGGGAGGACCTTACAATGAGCAGTTCTTC. This rearrangement joins TRBV4-3 to TRBJ2-1; D is perhaps TRBD2 (6 bases). Per germline, CDR1 LGHNA and CDR2 YSLEER. The CDR3 loop spans 19 amino acids. V was shortened by 0 bases and J by 4 bases, with 22 bases between the two germline ends.

This clone was seen only a few times. The chain carries TRBV5-1 and TRBJ1-1; no clear D gene. This CDR3 contains 14 residues. In germline, CDR1 is SGHRS, CDR2 YFSETQ. The V and J ends lost 0 bases and 1 base respectively, with 7 bases between them. The CDR3 DNA is TGCGCCAGCAGCTTGGCCGGAGAGAACACTGAAGCTTTCTTT. This translates into CASSLAGENTEAFF.

This clone has a handful of counts. The V gene is TRBV9, the J gene TRBJ1-1, with a tentative D call TRBD1 (6 bases). V lost 1 base and J lost 6, with 10 bases in between. The CDR3 runs to 13 residues. CDR1 and CDR2 (germline): SGDLS, YYNGEE. The DNA for the CDR3 is TGTGCCAGCAGCGTATCAGGGGTCGCTGAAGCTTTCTTT. Translated, it gives CASSVSGVAEAFF.

The chain has TRBV9 and TRBJ2-1, with a weak D call TRBD2 (6 bases). The CDR3 is 15 amino acids. V lost 1 base and J 4 bases, leaving 12 bases between the germline ends. From germline, CDR1 is SGDLS and CDR2 YYNGEE. The CDR3: CASSVSGTSYNEQFF. The DNA of the CDR3 is TGTGCCAGCAGCGTATCCGGGACTTCATACAATGAGCAGTTCTTC.

This clone was observed a handful of times. This sequence joins TRBV10-3 and TRBJ2-2; 12 bases are a match to TRBD1. This CDR3 region has 18 residues. CDR1 is ENHRY and CDR2 is SYGVKD in the germline V gene. V lost 0 bases to trimming and J lost 5 bases; unmatched junction nucleotides: 7. CDR3 in DNA: TGTGCCATCAGTGAGTCGCGGGGACAGGGGGCGCGGACCGGGGAGCTGTTTTTT. Translating it yields CAISESRGQGARTGELFF.

V gene TRBV5-5 combines with J gene TRBJ1-1; D is uncertain. There are 13 residues in the CDR3. V lost 4 bases, J lost 0 bases, and 7 bases lay in between. Germline loops: CDR1 SGHKS, CDR2 YYEKEE (reference sequence). The CDR3: CASSQRMNTEAFF. The CDR3 DNA reads as TGTGCCAGCAGCCAGAGGATGAACACTGAAGCTTTCTTT.

CDR3 protein: CAGRPRQSNVNYGYTF. Written as DNA, the CDR3 is TGTGCCGGACGACCGAGACAGTCCAACGTCAACTATGGCTACACCTTC. The J gene is TRBJ1-2, the V gene TRBV10-3, with D tentatively TRBD1 (5 bases). The ends were cut back, 11 bases at V and 2 bases at J, with 24 bases in the middle. CDR3 length: 16 amino acids. Germline V gene data show CDR1 as ENHRY and CDR2 as SYGVKD.

The chain uses TRBV25-1 and TRBJ1-2; D call uncertain. V lost 6 bases and J lost 2, with 4 bases in between. The CDR3 totals 11 residues. Germline V gives CDR1 MGHDK, CDR2 SYGVNS. CDR3 sequence (DNA): TGTGCCAGCAGGGGCAACTATGGCTACACCTTC. It is translated as CASRGNYGYTF.

The rearrangement uses TRBV5-1 and TRBJ2-1, with 9 bases that match TRBD1. Germline V CDR1 and CDR2: SGHRS, YFSETQ. This CDR3 spans 16 amino acids. V was clipped by 0 bases and J by 7 bases; unmatched bases: 8. In DNA, the CDR3 is TGCGCCAGCAGCTTGGCCCCGGGACAGGGAAAGAATGAGCAGTTCTTC. Protein: CASSLAPGQGKNEQFF.

The chain joins TRBV7-9 to TRBJ1-2; D not resolved. Germline V CDR1 and CDR2: SEHNR, FQNEAQ (reference sequence). Trimming took 3 bases from V and 11 from J, leaving 16 bases between them. The CDR3 runs to 13 residues. CDR3 residues: CASSFLGGPFYTF. The CDR3 nucleotides are TGTGCCAGCAGCTTTCTAGGAGGACCTTTTTACACCTTC.

The chain combines TRBV6-5 with TRBJ1-2; D possibly corresponds to TRBD1 (5 bases). Per germline, CDR1 MNHEY and CDR2 SVGAGI. This CDR3 has 14 amino acids. V lost 5 bases to trimming and J lost 4 bases, with 14 bases between them. The CDR3 spells CASSTWGGGYGYTF. CDR3 nucleotide sequence: TGTGCCAGCAGTACCTGGGGGGGTGGCTATGGCTACACCTTC.

The rearrangement joins TRBV10-3 to TRBJ2-6; D is possibly TRBD2 (6 bases). V lost 8 bases to trimming and J lost 8 bases, with 7 bases between them. Per the germline V gene, CDR1 is ENHRY and CDR2 is SYGVKD. The CDR3 contains 11 residues. CDR3 DNA sequence: TGTGCCATCGGGGGGTCCAACGTCCTGACTTTC. Its translation is CAIGGSNVLTF.

The V gene is TRBV18, the J gene TRBJ2-5, with D perhaps matching TRBD2 (5 bases). The J call may not be correct, given that the DNA end is closer to TRBJ2-7. CDR1 is KGHSH and CDR2 is LQKENI in the germline V gene. This CDR3 region has 17 residues. In DNA form, the CDR3 reads TGTGCCAGCTCACCACAGGGTGGGCGGGTCCTCTCCTACGAGCAGTACTTC. It yields the protein CASSPQGGRVLSYEQYF.